One and the same sample provided the 2 T cell receptor beta chains below, sequenced in a study of monozygotic twins with inflammatory bowel disease. TCRdb re-called the 5' RACE reads and shows each CDR3 protein once, DNA omitted. This sample's table reports hundreds of thousands of distinct CDR3 sequences. The sample taken for sequencing was blood. These receptor sequences come from a human donor with ulcerative colitis or Crohn's disease, or a healthy co-twin of an affected twin (not recorded which).

The chain joins TRBV5-1 to TRBJ2-1; TCRdb indicates TRBD2, and absent DNA this call remains unverified. The germline V gene has CDR1 SGHRS and CDR2 YFSETQ. The CDR3 contains 15 residues. The CDR3 region is CASSAGLAANNEQFF.

V is TRBV29-1 and J is TRBJ1-1; without DNA, the TCRdb call of TRBD1 cannot be checked. Looked up from germline, CDR1 is SQVTM and CDR2 is ANQGSEA. The CDR3 totals 14 residues. This CDR3 reads CSVARTGGDAEAFF.